Here is one T cell receptor (beta chain) with its context. What it recognizes is unknown. The data were taken from a study of cytomegalovirus exposure and HLA in healthy donors. Notes on the study in general: An analysis done earlier found most TCR beta V segments productive about 87% or about 30% of the time. Prediction of most subjects' HLA-A and HLA-B alleles by TCR beta sequences was reportedly accurate. Most TCR sequences were rare, but some public TCRs occurred in many donors.

Trimming removed 4 bases from V and 4 bases from J; junction bases left unmatched: 3. The CDR3 is made up of 15 amino acids. Per the germline V gene, CDR1 is KGHSH and CDR2 is LQKENI. A multiplex PCR was run with 60 Vbeta primers and 13 Jbeta primers. Profiling relied on immunoSEQ multiplex PCR, and the TCRdb table lists in-frame clones only, not all of them. The table has around 150,000 clones, about four fifths seen once. Healthy individuals who donated bone marrow served as the donors. The gene calls are TRBV18 and TRBJ2-1; 11 nucleotides match TRBD2. The sample consisted of PBMCs. The sequence was collected from a man aged 45 to 65 in good health and CMV-seropositive. The CDR3 DNA reads as TGTGCCAGCTCACGCGGGACTAGCGGTTACAATGAGCAGTTCTTC. As protein: CASSRGTSGYNEQFF. Based on the CDR3 plus reference TRBV18 and TRBJ2-1, the full variable domain is NAGVMQNPRHLVRRRGQEARLRCSPMKGHSHVYWYRQLPEEGLKFMVYLQKENIIDESGMPKERFSAEFPKEGPSILRIQQVVRGDSAAYFCASSRGTSGYNEQFFGPGTRLTVL.